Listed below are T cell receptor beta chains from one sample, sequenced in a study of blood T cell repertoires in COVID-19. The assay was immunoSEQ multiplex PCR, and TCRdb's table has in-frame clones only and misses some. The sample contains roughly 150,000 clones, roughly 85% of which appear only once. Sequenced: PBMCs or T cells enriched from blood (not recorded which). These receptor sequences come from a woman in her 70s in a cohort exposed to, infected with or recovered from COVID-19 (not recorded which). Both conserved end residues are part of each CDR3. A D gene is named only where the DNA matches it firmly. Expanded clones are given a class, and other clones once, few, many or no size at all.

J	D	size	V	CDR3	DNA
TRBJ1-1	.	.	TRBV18	CASSFQEMNTEAFF	TGTGCCAGTTCCTTCCAGGAAATGAACACTGAAGCTTTCTTT
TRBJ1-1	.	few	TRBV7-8	CASSLVSEAFF	TGTGCCAGCAGCTTAGTGTCGGAGGCTTTCTTT
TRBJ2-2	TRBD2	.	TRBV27	CASSATPSSGSTNTGELFF	TGTGCCAGCAGTGCAACCCCATCTAGCGGGAGTACGAACACCGGGGAGCTGTTTTTT
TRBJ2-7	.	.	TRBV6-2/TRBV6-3	CASSTHGRYTYEQYF	TGTGCCAGCAGTACCCACGGCAGGTACACCTACGAGCAGTACTTC
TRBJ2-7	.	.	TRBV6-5	CASSPLEAHEQYF	TGTGCCAGCAGCCCCTTAGAGGCCCACGAGCAGTACTTC
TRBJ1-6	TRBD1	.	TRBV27	CASSLRGPITSSYNSPLHF	TGTGCCAGCAGTTTGAGGGGGCCGATCACTAGCTCCTATAATTCACCCCTCCACTTT
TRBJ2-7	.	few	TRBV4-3	CASSQDWGRDTSGVGEQYF	TGCGCCAGCAGCCAAGATTGGGGTCGGGATACATCGGGAGTGGGCGAGCAGTACTTC
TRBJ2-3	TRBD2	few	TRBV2	CARGLAETDTQYF	TGTGCCAGAGGACTAGCGGAGACAGATACGCAGTATTTT
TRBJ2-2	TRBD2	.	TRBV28	CASSTSGNTGELFF	TGTGCCAGCAGTACTAGCGGTAACACCGGGGAGCTGTTTTTT
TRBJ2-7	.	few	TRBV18	CASSPPGWESYEQYF	TGTGCCAGCTCACCACCAGGGTGGGAGTCCTACGAGCAGTACTTC
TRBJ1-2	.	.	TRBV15	CATSRDSWTATNYGYTF	TGTGCCACCAGCAGAGATAGTTGGACAGCGACTAACTATGGCTACACCTTC
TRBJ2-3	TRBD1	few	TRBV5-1	CASSLMGQGSTDTQYF	TGCGCCAGCAGCTTGATGGGACAGGGGAGCACAGATACGCAGTATTTT
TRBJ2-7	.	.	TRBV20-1	CSARSSGKQYF	TGCAGTGCTAGATCTTCAGGGAAGCAGTACTTC
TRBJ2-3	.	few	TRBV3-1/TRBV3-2	CASRGNTDTQYF	TGTGCCAGCCGGGGGAATACAGATACGCAGTATTTT
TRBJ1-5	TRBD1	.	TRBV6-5	CASRTRTGATQHF	TGTGCCAGCAGAACACGGACAGGGGCGACCCAGCATTTT
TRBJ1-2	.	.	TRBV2	CASSPRQALNYGYTF	TGTGCCAGCAGTCCCAGACAGGCCCTTAACTATGGCTACACCTTC
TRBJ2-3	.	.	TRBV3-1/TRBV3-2	CASSQTATDTQYF	TGTGCCAGCAGCCAGACAGCCACAGATACGCAGTATTTT
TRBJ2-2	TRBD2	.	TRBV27	CASSGSIAGGLGELFF	TGTGCCAGCAGTGGATCGATAGCGGGAGGTCTCGGGGAGCTGTTTTTT
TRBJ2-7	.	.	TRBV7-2	CASSLRQGRYEQYF	TGTGCCAGCAGCTTAAGGCAGGGCCGCTACGAGCAGTACTTC
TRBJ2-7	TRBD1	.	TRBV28	CASSLGTGGGREQYF	TGTGCCAGCAGTTTGGGGACAGGGGGCGGTCGGGAGCAGTACTTC
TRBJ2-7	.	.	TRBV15	CATSGERQVWTEQYF	TGTGCCACCAGCGGAGAAAGACAGGTATGGACCGAGCAGTACTTC
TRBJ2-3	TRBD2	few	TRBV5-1	CASSSGTSGMTDTQYF	TGCGCCAGCAGCAGCGGGACTAGCGGGATGACAGATACGCAGTATTTT